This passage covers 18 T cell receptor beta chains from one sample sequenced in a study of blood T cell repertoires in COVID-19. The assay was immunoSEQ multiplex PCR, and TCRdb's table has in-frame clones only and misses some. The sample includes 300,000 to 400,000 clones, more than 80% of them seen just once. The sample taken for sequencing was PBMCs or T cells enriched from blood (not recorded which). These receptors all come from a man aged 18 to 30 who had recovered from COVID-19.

The CDR3 region is CASSRAPRAVSSYNEQFF. CDR3 coding DNA: TGTGCCAGCAGCCGCGCCCCGAGGGCGGTTAGCTCCTACAATGAGCAGTTCTTC. This chain joins TRBV5-4 and TRBJ2-1; tentative D call: TRBD2 (5 bases). The CDR3 sequence is 18 residues long. V lost 4 bases, J lost 0 bases, and 20 bases lay in between. Per the germline V gene, CDR1 is SGHNT and CDR2 is YYREEE (reference sequence).

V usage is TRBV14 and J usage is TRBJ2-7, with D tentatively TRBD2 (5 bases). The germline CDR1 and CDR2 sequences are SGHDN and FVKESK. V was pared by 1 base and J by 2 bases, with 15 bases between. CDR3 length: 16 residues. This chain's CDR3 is CASSQVEEYKAYEQYF. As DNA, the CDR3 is TGTGCCAGCAGCCAAGTGGAGGAGTACAAAGCCTACGAGCAGTACTTC. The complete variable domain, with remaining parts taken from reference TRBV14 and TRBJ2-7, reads EAGVTQFPSHSVIEKGQTVTLRCDPISGHDNLYWYRRVMGKEIKFLLHFVKESKQDESGMPNNRFLAERTGGTYSTLKVQPAELEDSGVYFCASSQVEEYKAYEQYFGPGTRLTVT.

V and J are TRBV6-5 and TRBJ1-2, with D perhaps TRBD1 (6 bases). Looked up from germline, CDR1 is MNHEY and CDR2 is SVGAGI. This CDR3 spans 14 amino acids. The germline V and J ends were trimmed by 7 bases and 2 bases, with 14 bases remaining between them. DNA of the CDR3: TGTGCCAGCAACCAACAGGGAGGGAACTATGGCTACACCTTC. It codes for CASNQQGGNYGYTF.

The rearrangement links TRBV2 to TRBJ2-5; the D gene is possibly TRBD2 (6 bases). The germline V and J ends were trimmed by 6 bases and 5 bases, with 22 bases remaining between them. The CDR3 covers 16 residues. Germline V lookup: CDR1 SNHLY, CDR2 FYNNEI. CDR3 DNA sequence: TGTGCCAGCAGACCAACGGTCGGAGGGTCAGGTGAGACCCAGTACTTC. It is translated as CASRPTVGGSGETQYF. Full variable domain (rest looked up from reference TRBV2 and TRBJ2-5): EPEVTQTPSHQVTQMGQEVILRCVPISNHLYFYWYRQILGQKVEFLVSFYNNEISEKSEIFDDQFSVERPDGSNFTLKIRSTKLEDSAMYFCASRPTVGGSGETQYFGPGTRLLVL.

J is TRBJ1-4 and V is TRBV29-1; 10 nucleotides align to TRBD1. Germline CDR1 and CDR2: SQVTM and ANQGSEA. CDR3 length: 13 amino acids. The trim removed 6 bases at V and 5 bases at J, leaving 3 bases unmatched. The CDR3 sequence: CSVLDRGNEKLFF. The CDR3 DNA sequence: TGCAGCGTCTTGGACAGGGGGAATGAAAAACTGTTTTTT.

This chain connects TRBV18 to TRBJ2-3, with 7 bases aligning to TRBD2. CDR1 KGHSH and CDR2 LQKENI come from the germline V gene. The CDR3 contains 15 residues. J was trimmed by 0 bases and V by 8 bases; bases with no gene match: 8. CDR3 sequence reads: CASLKRGRSTDTQYF. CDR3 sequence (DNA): TGTGCCAGCCTAAAGCGGGGCAGAAGCACAGATACGCAGTATTTT.

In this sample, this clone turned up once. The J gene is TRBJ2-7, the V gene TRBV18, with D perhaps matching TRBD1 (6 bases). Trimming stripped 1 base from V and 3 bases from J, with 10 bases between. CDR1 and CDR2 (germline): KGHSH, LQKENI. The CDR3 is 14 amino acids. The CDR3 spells CASSPQGDLYEQYF. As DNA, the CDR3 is TGTGCCAGCTCACCACAGGGGGATCTCTACGAGCAGTACTTC.

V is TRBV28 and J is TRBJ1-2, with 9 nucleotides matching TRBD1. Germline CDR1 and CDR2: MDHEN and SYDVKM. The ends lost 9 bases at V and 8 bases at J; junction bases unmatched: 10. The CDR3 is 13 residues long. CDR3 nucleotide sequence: TGTGCCAGTCTGACAGGGGGAATAGGCGGCTACACCTTC. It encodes CASLTGGIGGYTF.

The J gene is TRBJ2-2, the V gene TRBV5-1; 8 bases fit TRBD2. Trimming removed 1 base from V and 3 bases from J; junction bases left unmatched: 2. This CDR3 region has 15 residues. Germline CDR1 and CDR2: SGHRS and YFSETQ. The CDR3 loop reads CASSLTSGYTGELFF. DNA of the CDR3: TGCGCCAGCAGCTTGACTAGCGGATACACCGGGGAGCTGTTTTTT.

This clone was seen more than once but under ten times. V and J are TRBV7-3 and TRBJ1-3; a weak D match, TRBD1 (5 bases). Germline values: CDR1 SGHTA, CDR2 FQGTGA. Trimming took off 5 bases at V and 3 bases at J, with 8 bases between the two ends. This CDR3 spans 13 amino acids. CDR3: CASSPGGGNTIYF. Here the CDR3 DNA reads TGTGCCAGCAGCCCCGGGGGTGGAAACACCATATATTTT.

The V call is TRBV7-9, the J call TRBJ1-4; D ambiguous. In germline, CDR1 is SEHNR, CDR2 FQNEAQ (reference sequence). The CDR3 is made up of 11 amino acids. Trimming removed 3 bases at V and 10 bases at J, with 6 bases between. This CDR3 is CASSFGGKLFF. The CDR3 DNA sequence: TGTGCCAGCAGCTTTGGAGGAAAACTGTTTTTT.

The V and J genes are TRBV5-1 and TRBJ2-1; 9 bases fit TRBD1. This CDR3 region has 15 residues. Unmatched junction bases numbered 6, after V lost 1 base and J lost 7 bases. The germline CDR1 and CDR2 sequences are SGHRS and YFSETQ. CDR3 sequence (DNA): TGCGCCAGCAGCTTGTTAGGACAGGGGAAAAATGAGCAGTTCTTC. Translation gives CASSLLGQGKNEQFF.

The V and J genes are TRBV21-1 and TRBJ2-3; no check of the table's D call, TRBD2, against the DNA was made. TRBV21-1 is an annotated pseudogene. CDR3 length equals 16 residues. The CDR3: CASSKGLAGNTDTQYF. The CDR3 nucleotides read TGTGCCAGCAGCAAAGGTCTAGCGGGTAACACAGATACGCAGTATTTT.

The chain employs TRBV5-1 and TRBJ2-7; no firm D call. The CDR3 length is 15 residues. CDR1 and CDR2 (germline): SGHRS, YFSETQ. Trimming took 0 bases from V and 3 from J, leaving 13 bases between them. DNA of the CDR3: TGCGCCAGCAGCTTGGATGGCACAGTACGCTACGAGCAGTACTTC. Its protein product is CASSLDGTVRYEQYF.

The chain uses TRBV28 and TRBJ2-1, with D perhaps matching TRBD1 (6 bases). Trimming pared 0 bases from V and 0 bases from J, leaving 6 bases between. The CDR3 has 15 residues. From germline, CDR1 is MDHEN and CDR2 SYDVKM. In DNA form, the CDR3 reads TGTGCCAGCAGTTTATGGGACAGCTCCTACAATGAGCAGTTCTTC. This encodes CASSLWDSSYNEQFF.

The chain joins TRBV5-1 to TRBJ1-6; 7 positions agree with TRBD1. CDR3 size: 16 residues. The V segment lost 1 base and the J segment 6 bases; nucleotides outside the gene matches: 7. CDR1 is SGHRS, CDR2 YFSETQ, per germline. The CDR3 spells CASSLRPTGSNSPLHF. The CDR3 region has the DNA TGCGCCAGCAGCTTGCGCCCGACAGGGTCTAATTCACCCCTCCACTTT.

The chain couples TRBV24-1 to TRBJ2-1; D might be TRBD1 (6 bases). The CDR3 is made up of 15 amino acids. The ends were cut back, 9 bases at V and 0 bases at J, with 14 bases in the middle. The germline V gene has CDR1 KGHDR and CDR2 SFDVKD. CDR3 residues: CATGDKQSSYNEQFF. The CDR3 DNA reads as TGTGCCACCGGGGACAAGCAAAGCTCCTACAATGAGCAGTTCTTC.

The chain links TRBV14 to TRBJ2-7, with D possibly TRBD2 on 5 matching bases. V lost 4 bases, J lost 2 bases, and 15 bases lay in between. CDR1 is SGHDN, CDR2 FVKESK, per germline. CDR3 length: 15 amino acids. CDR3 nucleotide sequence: TGTGCCAGCAGCCCTCCCGGGAAGACGGCCTACGAGCAGTACTTC. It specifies CASSPPGKTAYEQYF.